The 8 T cell receptor beta chains given below trace back to one sample, sequenced in a study of blood T cell repertoires in COVID-19 (TCRdb year 2020). Libraries were constructed by the immunoSEQ multiplex PCR assay. The clones in this table, taken by TCRdb from immuneACCESS, are in-frame only. Not every clone is retained; where verified, under half of the shortfall comes from an unresolved V gene, and the cause of the rest is unknown. The table for this sample lists under 200,000 clones; about 85% of them were counted only once. The ten largest clones capture roughly 9.2% of the sample. Specimen: peripheral blood. The receptors were sampled from a woman of 80 years or more with acute or convalescent COVID-19.

V usage is TRBV3-1 (or the pseudogene TRBV3-2) and J usage is TRBJ2-1; D is unresolved. V lost 0 bases and J lost 8, with 5 bases in between. The CDR3 has 12 residues. Germline values: CDR1 LGHDT, CDR2 YNNKEL (reference sequence). CDR3 coding DNA: TGTGCCAGCAGCCAAGATCAGGATGAGCAGTTCTTC. The encoded protein is CASSQDQDEQFF.

This rearrangement joins TRBV30 to TRBJ2-1; 13 nucleotides align to TRBD2. V lost 7 bases to trimming and J lost 7 bases; unmatched junction nucleotides: 4. The CDR3 contains 13 residues. Germline V gene lookup returns CDR1 GTSNPN and CDR2 SVGIG (reference sequence). The CDR3 is CASTSGGSNEQFF. The DNA for the CDR3 is TGTGCCTCGACTAGCGGGGGGTCGAATGAGCAGTTCTTC.

The chain employs TRBV27 and TRBJ1-1; D perhaps matches TRBD1 (5 bases). Trimming shortened V by 5 bases and J by 1 base, and 11 bases separated the two germline ends. CDR3 length equals 14 residues. The germline gives CDR1 MNHEY, CDR2 SMNVEV (reference sequence). The CDR3 here is CASSLQEQNTEAFF. The CDR3 bases are TGTGCCAGCAGTCTACAGGAACAGAACACTGAAGCTTTCTTT.

This sequence joins TRBV27 and TRBJ1-2; 12 bases align to TRBD1. The trim removed 8 bases at V and 5 bases at J, leaving 9 bases unmatched. Germline assignment: CDR1 MNHEY and CDR2 SMNVEV (reference sequence). The CDR3 spans 15 residues. CDR3 bases: TGTGCCAGCGCCTCAGGGACAGGGGGCGGGTATGGCTACACCTTC. Translation: CASASGTGGGYGYTF.

This chain links TRBV7-2 with TRBJ2-4, with D maybe TRBD1 (6 bases). Germline V lookup: CDR1 SGHTA, CDR2 FQGNSA. The CDR3 covers 14 residues. Trimming pared 5 bases from V and 10 bases from J, leaving 18 bases between. In DNA, the CDR3 is TGTGCCAGCAGCCCAGAGGGAACAGGGCGAATTCAGTACTTC. As protein: CASSPEGTGRIQYF.

This clone was counted a single time. The rearrangement joins TRBV10-1 to TRBJ2-3, with 8 bases lining up with TRBD1. The V segment lost 3 bases and the J segment 3 bases; nucleotides outside the gene matches: 8. Germline CDR1 reads WNHNN; CDR2 reads SYGVQD (reference sequence). The CDR3 extends over 16 amino acids. The CDR3 protein is CASSEPGQGITDTQYF. The CDR3 DNA reads TGCGCCAGCAGTGAACCCGGACAGGGAATAACAGATACGCAGTATTTT.

This chain joins TRBV25-1 and TRBJ2-7; D is perhaps TRBD1 (6 bases). This CDR3 has 14 amino acids. V was pared by 4 bases and J by 1 base, with 11 bases between. The germline V gene encodes CDR1 MGHDK and CDR2 SYGVNS. The CDR3 DNA reads as TGTGCCAGCAGTGCTAGGACAGCTTCCTACGAGCAGTACTTC. This codes for CASSARTASYEQYF.

About this clone itself: The sample has other DNA sequences that encode this CDR3 too. This sequence joins TRBV10-3 and TRBJ2-3; 9 bases fit TRBD2. This CDR3 contains 14 residues. Per germline, CDR1 ENHRY and CDR2 SYGVKD. V gave up 4 bases and J gave up 5 bases; unmatched junction bases: 4. DNA for the CDR3: TGTGCCATCAGTGTTGCGGGAGGGGGAGATACGCAGTATTTT. Amino acid sequence: CAISVAGGGDTQYF.